These 16 T cell receptor beta chains originate from one sample sequenced in a study of T-cell memory formation after mild COVID-19. MiXCR, run by TCRdb on the 5' RACE reads, gives a single entry per CDR3 protein. The sample consists of more than 80,000 distinct CDR3 sequences, over 15% of them appearing once. Source material: PBMCs or a T cell subset sorted from them (not recorded which). The source of these receptors is an adult woman who had mild COVID-19 (a few samples of this study predate the infection). Cell type and time point are not known.

This clonotype was detected only a few times. This chain uses TRBV6-5 with TRBJ2-1, with D possibly matching TRBD1 (6 bases). The CDR3 spans 14 residues. The V end was cut by 5 bases, the J end by 5 bases, with 13 bases between. Germline V CDR1 and CDR2: MNHEY, SVGAGI. Written as DNA, the CDR3 is TGTGCCAGCAGTCCCCGGGACACACACAATGAGCAGTTCTTC. Protein: CASSPRDTHNEQFF.

This clonotype was detected a few times. The rearrangement links TRBV7-8 to TRBJ1-1; unclear D gene. V gave up 0 bases and J gave up 4 bases, with 6 bases separating them. The CDR3 sequence is 13 residues long. The germline gives CDR1 SGHVS, CDR2 FQNEAQ. The CDR3 protein is CASSLAGRTEAFF. The CDR3 nucleotides are TGTGCCAGCAGCTTAGCAGGGCGCACTGAAGCTTTCTTT. Looking up the rest from reference TRBV7-8 and TRBJ1-1 gives the full variable domain: GAGVSQSPRYKVAKRGQDVALRCDPISGHVSLFWYQQALGQGPEFLTYFQNEAQLDKSGLPSDRFFAERPEGSVSTLKIQRTQQEDSAVYLCASSLAGRTEAFFGQGTRLTVV.

This clonotype was observed a handful of times. V usage is TRBV4-2 and J usage is TRBJ2-1, with 7 bases matching TRBD1. Germline V lookup: CDR1 LGHNA, CDR2 YNFKEQ. The CDR3 has 16 residues. Germline trimming cut 0 bases from V and 5 bases from J; bases unmatched to any gene: 7. Here the CDR3 reads CASSQDLSGGDNEQFF. In DNA form, the CDR3 reads TGTGCCAGCAGCCAAGATCTCTCAGGGGGAGACAATGAGCAGTTCTTC.

This chain uses TRBV5-6 with TRBJ1-6; no clear D gene. Trimming removed 2 bases from V and 6 bases from J, with 9 bases in between. Germline CDR1 reads SGHDT; CDR2 reads YYEEEE. CDR3 length equals 14 residues. The CDR3 DNA is TGTGCCAGCAGCTTTTCGACTCCTAATTCACCCCTCCACTTT. Amino acid sequence: CASSFSTPNSPLHF.

This clonotype was observed a few times. J is TRBJ1-1 and V is TRBV11-3; D uncertain. Germline CDR1 and CDR2: SGHNT and YENEEA. V was trimmed by 2 bases and J by 4 bases, leaving 14 bases between them. The CDR3 length is 15 residues. The CDR3 here is CASSLRVGVRTEAFF. The CDR3 DNA is TGTGCCAGCAGCTTAAGGGTCGGGGTCCGCACTGAAGCTTTCTTT.

This clonotype was seen at least ten times. The chain has TRBV20-1 and TRBJ2-5, with 8 bases identical to TRBD1. Germline V gene data show CDR1 as DFQATT and CDR2 as SNEGSKA (reference sequence). Trimming at V came to 0 bases and at J to 4 bases, leaving 7 bases not matched to a gene. The CDR3 totals 15 residues. The CDR3 DNA is TGCAGTGCTAGAGAGTTACAGGGGGACCTAGAGACCCAGTACTTC. Its translation is CSARELQGDLETQYF.

This clonotype occurred a few times. The V gene is TRBV4-1, the J gene TRBJ2-3, with D perhaps TRBD2 (6 bases). In germline, CDR1 is MGHRA, CDR2 YSYEKL. Between the trimmed V and J ends, which lost 2 bases and 5 bases, there was a span of 14 bases. The CDR3 totals 15 residues. The CDR3 sequence: CASSQLGLRRDTQYF. Written as DNA, the CDR3 is TGCGCCAGCAGCCAACTGGGACTTCGCCGAGATACGCAGTATTTT.

This clonotype was found a few times. The chain combines TRBV7-9 with TRBJ1-5; 8 bases line up with TRBD1. CDR3 length: 15 amino acids. V lost 5 bases to trimming and J lost 4 bases; unmatched junction nucleotides: 7. In germline, CDR1 is SEHNR, CDR2 FQNEAQ (reference sequence). CDR3 coding DNA: TGTGCCAGCAGCCCCGGACAGGGCCGAAATCAGCCCCAGCATTTT. Its protein product is CASSPGQGRNQPQHF.

The genes are TRBV4-1 and TRBJ2-7, with a weak D call TRBD2 (7 bases). Germline assignment: CDR1 MGHRA and CDR2 YSYEKL. The CDR3 covers 15 residues. V lost 3 bases to trimming and J lost 5 bases, with 17 bases between them. The DNA for the CDR3 is TGCGCCAGCAGCCAGATCGGGGGGCCTAGGGACGAGCAGTACTTC. Its translation: CASSQIGGPRDEQYF.

This clonotype was observed a handful of times. The chain joins TRBV4-1 to TRBJ2-1; 10 bases fit TRBD2. Germline V gene sequence: CDR1 MGHRA, CDR2 YSYEKL. The CDR3 runs to 17 residues. After removal of 1 base from V and 3 bases from J, the junction contained 6 bases not matched to a gene. The chain's CDR3 is CASSQGHSGGHYNEQFF. For the CDR3, the DNA is TGCGCCAGCAGCCAAGGCCATAGCGGGGGGCACTACAATGAGCAGTTCTTC.

The chain employs TRBV20-1 and TRBJ2-1, with a tentative D call TRBD2 (6 bases). The length of the CDR3 is 15 residues. Deletions cut 4 bases from V and 0 bases from J, with 13 bases between. In germline, CDR1 is DFQATT, CDR2 SNEGSKA (reference sequence). CDR3 nucleotides: TGCAGTGCTACATCCCGGGACTTCTCCTACAATGAGCAGTTCTTC. It yields the protein CSATSRDFSYNEQFF.

The chain employs TRBV5-6 and TRBJ1-5; a weak D match, TRBD1 (5 bases). V was trimmed by 2 bases and J by 6 bases, leaving 15 bases between them. The CDR3 has 15 residues. Germline loops: CDR1 SGHDT, CDR2 YYEEEE. The CDR3 reads CASSFGRAVSQPQHF. CDR3 sequence (DNA): TGTGCCAGCAGCTTTGGCAGGGCCGTATCTCAGCCCCAGCATTTT.

In its sample, this clonotype was seen a few times. This sequence joins TRBV5-6 and TRBJ2-1, with 7 bases fitting TRBD1. Germline CDR1 SGHDT, CDR2 YYEEEE. The CDR3 extends over 15 amino acids. J was trimmed by 6 bases and V by 4 bases; bases with no gene match: 10. This CDR3 reads CASSPTGTDGNEQFF. The CDR3 DNA sequence: TGTGCCAGCAGCCCTACCGGGACAGACGGCAATGAGCAGTTCTTC.

This clonotype has just a few counts. The gene calls are TRBV12-3 or TRBV12-4 and TRBJ1-1, with D unresolved. V gave up 2 bases and J gave up 0 bases, with 7 bases separating them. The CDR3 extends over 14 amino acids. CDR3 loop: CASSLSELNTEAFF. CDR3 nucleotides: TGTGCCAGCAGTTTATCGGAGTTGAACACTGAAGCTTTCTTT.

The chain carries TRBV7-6 and TRBJ2-7; tentatively, D is TRBD1 or TRBD2 (6 bases each). CDR1 is SGHVS, CDR2 FNYEAQ, per germline. V gave up 5 bases and J gave up 2 bases, with 10 bases separating them. The CDR3 has 13 amino acids. The CDR3 reads CASSHRGPYEQYF. The CDR3 bases are TGTGCCAGCAGCCACCGGGGGCCCTACGAGCAGTACTTC.

This clonotype was observed a handful of times. This sequence joins TRBV7-9 and TRBJ2-2; possibly TRBD2 for D (6 bases). Trimming removed 1 base at V and 5 bases at J, with 17 bases between. This CDR3 region has 17 residues. CDR1 is SEHNR and CDR2 is FQNEAQ in the germline V gene (reference sequence). The CDR3 DNA sequence: TGTGCCAGCAGCTTAGAAGTCCACCTTGGGAGGACCGGGGAGCTGTTTTTT. Amino acid sequence: CASSLEVHLGRTGELFF. Supplemented by reference TRBV7-9 and TRBJ2-2, the full variable domain reads DTGVSQNPRHKITKRGQNVTFRCDPISEHNRLYWYRQTLGQGPEFLTYFQNEAQLEKSRLLSDRFSAERPKGSFSTLEIQRTEQGDSAMYLCASSLEVHLGRTGELFFGEGSRLTVL.